These T cell receptor beta chains were read from a single sample in a study of esophageal squamous cell carcinoma under preoperative chemotherapy. TCRdb redid the calling of the PCR reads with MiXCR, one entry per CDR3 protein. The sample carries fewer than 20,000 distinct CDR3 sequences, just over 45% recorded once. This sample was obtained from a patient given preoperative chemotherapy. These receptors all stem from a human donor with esophageal squamous cell carcinoma. The donor label of this sample is uncertain. The CDR3 runs from the conserved cysteine through the conserved F or W. The order of the fields is CDR3 DNA, CDR3 protein, V gene, D gene, clone size, J gene. The D gene is left open where the match is weak. The size of a clone is reported for some rows only, either as once, few or many, or as a class for expanded clones.

DNA: TGTGCCAGCAGCTCGGATCCGGGGGCGTACACAGATACGCAGTATTTT
CDR3: CASSSDPGAYTDTQYF
V: TRBV7-9
D: .
size: .
J: TRBJ2-3

DNA: TGTGCCCGCAGCCCCAGGGCTGAGCCTTTGGCCACAGATACGCAGTATTTC
CDR3: CARSPRAEPLATDTQYF
V: TRBV7-9
D: .
size: .
J: TRBJ2-3

DNA: TGTGCCAGCAGCTTGGGGACAGCTAATTACGAGCAGTACTTC
CDR3: CASSLGTANYEQYF
V: TRBV7-3
D: TRBD1
size: .
J: TRBJ2-7

DNA: TGCGCCAGCAGCCCCCAGAGGGCTCGCTCTGGGGCCAACCTCCTGACTTTC
CDR3: CASSPQRARSGANLLTF
V: TRBV5-1
D: .
size: .
J: TRBJ2-6

DNA: TGTGCCAGCAGCTCGGCGCGGGGAGAGACAGACACTCAGTACTTC
CDR3: CASSSARGETDTQYF
V: TRBV7-2
D: .
size: .
J: TRBJ2-4

DNA: TGTGCCAGCAGCTTGGGGCTGTGCGGGACAAACACGCAGTACTTT
CDR3: CASSLGLCGTNTQYF
V: TRBV11-3
D: .
size: .
J: TRBJ2-4

DNA: TGTGCCAGCAGTCCCTGGGTCGCGGAGACCCAGTACTTC
CDR3: CASSPWVAETQYF
V: TRBV27
D: .
size: .
J: TRBJ2-5

DNA: TGCGCCAGTTCGGACAGGGCATCAGGGGCCAACGTCCTGACTTTC
CDR3: CASSDRASGANVLTF
V: TRBV10-2
D: TRBD1
size: .
J: TRBJ2-6

DNA: TGTGTCAGCCTCCTGGCTGTGAACACCGAGACGCTGTTTTTT
CDR3: CVSLLAVNTETLFF
V: TRBV6-1
D: .
size: .
J: TRBJ2-2

DNA: TGTGCCAGCAGGCAAACCGGGACCACAACCGGGGAGCTGTTTTTT
CDR3: CASRQTGTTTGELFF
V: TRBV2
D: .
size: .
J: TRBJ2-2

DNA: TGCGCCAGCAGCCAAGATCAATGGGGGTCGGGACTAGCTTTTCCACGGACCCAGTTCTTC
CDR3: CASSQDQWGSGLAFPRTQFF
V: TRBV4-3
D: TRBD2
size: .
J: TRBJ2-1

DNA: TGTGCCAGCAGCTTAGGTCCCACCAACACTGAAGCTTTCTTT
CDR3: CASSLGPTNTEAFF
V: TRBV11-2
D: .
size: .
J: TRBJ1-1

DNA: TGTGCCAGCAACGAGATCGGGACAGATACGCAGTATTTT
CDR3: CASNEIGTDTQYF
V: TRBV7-2
D: .
size: .
J: TRBJ2-3

DNA: TGTGCGGGCATCGGGAGCCAAGCCAAAAAGATTCAGTACTTC
CDR3: CAGIGSQAKKIQYF
V: TRBV12-3/TRBV12-4
D: .
size: .
J: TRBJ2-4

DNA: TGTGCCAGCAGCTTAGGCGGAGGACTCGATTACGAGCAGTTCTTC
CDR3: CASSLGGGLDYEQFF
V: TRBV7-3
D: .
size: .
J: TRBJ2-1

DNA: TGTGCCAGCAGCCCCCAGGGCACGAACACCGGGGAGCTGTTTTTT
CDR3: CASSPQGTNTGELFF
V: TRBV7-3
D: .
size: many
J: TRBJ2-2

DNA: TGTGCCAGCAGCTCCCATGGCCCCGGGACAGGGGTCTACGAGCAGTACTTC
CDR3: CASSSHGPGTGVYEQYF
V: TRBV7-3
D: TRBD1
size: .
J: TRBJ2-7